These 5 T cell receptor beta chains were all obtained from the same sample, sequenced in a study of blood T cell repertoires in COVID-19 (TCRdb year 2020). Library preparation was by the immunoSEQ multiplex PCR assay. What TCRdb holds here is the immuneACCESS table cut down to in-frame rearrangements. Part of the clones is not present; checked against another copy, under half of the missing clones reflect an unresolved V gene, and the others are unexplained. The table for this sample lists 25,000 to 35,000 clones; 65% to 90% of them were counted only once. About 25% of the sample is held by the ten biggest clonotypes. The sample comprised peripheral blood. All receptors derive from a human donor in a cohort sampled during active COVID-19.

CDR3 residues: CASSGGANEQFF. In DNA, the CDR3 is TGTGCCAGCAGTGGAGGAGCCAATGAGCAGTTCTTC. The V and J genes are TRBV2 and TRBJ2-1; D remains ambiguous. CDR1 is SNHLY and CDR2 is FYNNEI in the germline V gene. The CDR3 spans 12 residues. V was clipped by 4 bases and J by 6 bases, with 7 bases between them.

This clone has just one count. V is TRBV7-8 and J is TRBJ2-5, with 7 nucleotides matching TRBD2. This CDR3 is 15 amino acids long. From germline, CDR1 is SGHVS and CDR2 FQNEAQ. V trimming: 7 bases; J trimming: 5 bases; junction bases outside the gene matches: 13. The DNA of the CDR3 is TGTGCCAGCATTAGAACAGACGGGGGGTGGGAGACCCAGTACTTC. It codes for CASIRTDGGWETQYF.

V and J are TRBV18 and TRBJ1-6; D is uncertain. The CDR3 contains 12 residues. V shed 6 bases and J shed 7 bases, with 7 bases lying between them. The germline V gene has CDR1 KGHSH and CDR2 LQKENI. DNA for the CDR3: TGTGCCAGCTCCAACAAAAATTCACCCCTCCACTTT. Amino acid sequence: CASSNKNSPLHF.

The chain carries TRBV11-2 and TRBJ1-5; 8 bases agree with TRBD1. The CDR3 consists of 14 residues. Losses at the gene ends were 3 bases for V and 4 bases for J; bases not matched to a gene: 2. Per the germline V gene, CDR1 is SGHAT and CDR2 is FQNNGV. The CDR3 region is CASSFGTGNQPQHF. DNA of the CDR3: TGTGCCAGCAGCTTCGGGACAGGTAATCAGCCCCAGCATTTT.

The chain uses TRBV3-1 (or the pseudogene TRBV3-2) and TRBJ2-7, with D hard to call. This CDR3 has 11 residues. Trimming took off 1 base at V and 7 bases at J, with 5 bases between the two ends. CDR1 is LGHDT, CDR2 YNNKEL, per germline (reference sequence). The CDR3 sequence: CASSQAEEQYF. In DNA form, the CDR3 reads TGTGCCAGCAGCCAAGCGGAGGAGCAGTACTTC.